Listed below are T cell receptor beta chains from one sample, sequenced in a study of human CD8 memory T cell subsets. After re-calling the 5' RACE reads, TCRdb lists one entry per CDR3 protein, DNA absent. This sample's table reports around 5,000 distinct CDR3 sequences. The sequenced sample was CD8+ T cells from PBMCs. The origin of the receptors is a human donor in good health. The CDR3 runs from the conserved cysteine through the conserved F or W. Fields, in order: clone size, V gene, J gene, CDR3 protein. Clone size is stated in some rows and not others, as once, few, many or a class when expanded.

>-|TRBV11-3|TRBJ1-1
CASSPPDRGPMSTEAFF
>-|TRBV27|TRBJ2-7
CATRGSGSPGEQYF
>-|TRBV28|TRBJ1-4
CASSLLRTGESNEKLFF
>medium-sized|TRBV11-2|TRBJ2-7
CASTINILGDYEQYF
>medium-sized|TRBV12-3/TRBV12-4|TRBJ1-1
CASSLGGGTEAFF
>medium-sized|TRBV7-9|TRBJ2-5
CASSYMRGEETQYF
>-|TRBV6-4|TRBJ2-1
CASSEVPGDEQFF
>large|TRBV9|TRBJ2-1
CASSVEDSSYNEQFF
>medium-sized|TRBV2|TRBJ2-7
CASTWGQGSYEQYF
>medium-sized|TRBV20-1|TRBJ2-1
CSARDYAELISYEQFF
>-|TRBV12-3/TRBV12-4|TRBJ2-1
CASKVAGNYNEQFF
>medium-sized|TRBV20-1|TRBJ1-4
CSVLPIVTNEKLFF
>-|TRBV28|TRBJ2-5
CASSSWGEGQETQYF
>-|TRBV28|TRBJ2-7
CASSFGLADYEQYF
>-|TRBV12-3/TRBV12-4|TRBJ1-5
CASSLNPRDSNQPQHF
>-|TRBV14|TRBJ2-7
CASSNETVMYEQYF
>-|TRBV28|TRBJ1-2
CASSRGGAGYGYTF
>-|TRBV18|TRBJ1-1
CASSPNLAEAFF
>-|TRBV3-1|TRBJ1-4
CASSQETGGREKLFF
>-|TRBV27|TRBJ1-1
CASRTGSMNTEAFF
>medium-sized|TRBV25-1|TRBJ1-3
CASSELEGAPSGNTIYF
>-|TRBV27|TRBJ2-1
CASSLVPNSYNEQFF
>-|TRBV27|TRBJ2-7
CASAGTGGNEQYF
>-|TRBV10-3|TRBJ2-1
CAISGQGVSYNEQFF
>-|TRBV7-9|TRBJ2-5
CASSLGTLQETQYF
>-|TRBV12-3/TRBV12-4|TRBJ2-7
CASSPRGAGEQYF
>medium-sized|TRBV5-4|TRBJ1-2
CASGTDRGTLGYTF
>-|TRBV29-1|TRBJ1-2
CSVKQATIYGYTF
>-|TRBV11-2|TRBJ2-1
CASSLGVRTSGRDRPYNEQFF
>-|TRBV29-1|TRBJ2-2
CSVVRDSNTGELFF
>-|TRBV2|TRBJ2-1
CASSSFGSNEQFF
>-|TRBV4-2|TRBJ2-2
CASTPIAVNTGELFF
>-|TRBV12-3/TRBV12-4|TRBJ2-1
CASIPWVSGDEQFF
>medium-sized|TRBV4-1|TRBJ2-1
CASSLTSTPYNEQFF
>-|TRBV9|TRBJ1-6
CASGQSNSPLHF
>medium-sized|TRBV29-1|TRBJ1-2
CSVEDLNRVYGYTF
>-|TRBV20-1|TRBJ2-1
CSAKAGTGADNEQFF
>-|TRBV20-1|TRBJ1-2
CSASNSDWQLYGYTF
>-|TRBV3-1|TRBJ1-4
CASSPVGEENEKLFF
>large|TRBV29-1|TRBJ1-2
CSVVGTLRGANYGYTF
>medium-sized|TRBV12-3/TRBV12-4|TRBJ2-1
CASSSDRVGRSYNEQFF
>-|TRBV20-1|TRBJ1-2
CSARDEDRNGGYTF
>medium-sized|TRBV20-1|TRBJ2-7
CSASDRPLYEQYF